This T cell receptor beta chain was recorded in a study of T-cell reconstitution after alpha-beta-depleted transplantation in children. For TCRbeta, the library was prepared with unique molecular identifiers. One entry per CDR3 protein results from TCRdb running MiXCR on the PCR reads. The table has some 200,000 distinct CDR3 sequences, approximately 9.7% seen once. At least ten counts were recorded for this clonotype. The CDR3 is made up of 15 amino acids. CDR1 is LGHNA, CDR2 YNFKEQ, per germline. Trimming took 0 bases from V and 2 from J, leaving 10 bases between them. This sample comprised PBMCs from the stem cell graft donor, obtained from the stem cell graft. The rearrangement links TRBV4-2 to TRBJ1-2; D remains unclear. This TCR came from a human donor who donated a stem cell graft to a child with SCID. CDR3 bases: TGTGCCAGCAGCCAAGATAGGACCGTGAACTATGGCTACACCTTC. As protein: CASSQDRTVNYGYTF.